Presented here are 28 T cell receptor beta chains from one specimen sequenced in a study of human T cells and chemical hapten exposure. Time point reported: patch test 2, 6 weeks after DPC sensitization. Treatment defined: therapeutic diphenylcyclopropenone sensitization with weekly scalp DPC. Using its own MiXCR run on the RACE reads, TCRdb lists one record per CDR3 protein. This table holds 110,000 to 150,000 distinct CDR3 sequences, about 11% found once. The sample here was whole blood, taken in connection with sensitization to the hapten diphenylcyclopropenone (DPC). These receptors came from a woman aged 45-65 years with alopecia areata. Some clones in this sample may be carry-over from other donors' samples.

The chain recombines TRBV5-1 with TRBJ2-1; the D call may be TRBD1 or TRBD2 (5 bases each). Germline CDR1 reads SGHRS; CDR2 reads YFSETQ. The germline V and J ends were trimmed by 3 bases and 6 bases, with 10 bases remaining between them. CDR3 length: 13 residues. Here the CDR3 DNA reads TGCGCCAGCAGCTGGGGACCCGGCAATGAGCAGTTCTTC. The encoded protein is CASSWGPGNEQFF.

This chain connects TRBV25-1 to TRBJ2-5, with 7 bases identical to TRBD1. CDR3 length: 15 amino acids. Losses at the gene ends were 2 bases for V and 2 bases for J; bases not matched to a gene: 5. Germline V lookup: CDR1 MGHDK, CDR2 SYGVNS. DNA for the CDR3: TGTGCCAGCAGTGAAAGGGGGACAGTACAAGAGACCCAGTACTTC. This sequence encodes CASSERGTVQETQYF.

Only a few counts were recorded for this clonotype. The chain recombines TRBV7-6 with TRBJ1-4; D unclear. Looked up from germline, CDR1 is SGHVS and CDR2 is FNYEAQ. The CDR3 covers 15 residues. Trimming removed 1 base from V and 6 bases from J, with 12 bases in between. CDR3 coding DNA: TGTGCCAGCAGCTTAGAGGCCGTTCAGGATGAAAAACTGTTTTTT. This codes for CASSLEAVQDEKLFF.

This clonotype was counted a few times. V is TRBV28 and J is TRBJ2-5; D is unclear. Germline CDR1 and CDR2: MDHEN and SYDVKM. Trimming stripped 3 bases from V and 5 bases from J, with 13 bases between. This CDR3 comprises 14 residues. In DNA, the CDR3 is TGTGCCAGCAGTTTCTATGGAAGCGAGGAGACCCAGTACTTC. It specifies CASSFYGSEETQYF. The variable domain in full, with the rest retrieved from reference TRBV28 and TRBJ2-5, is DVKVTQSSRYLVKRTGEKVFLECVQDMDHENMFWYRQDPGLGLRLIYFSYDVKMKEKGDIPEGYSVSREKKERFSLILESASTNQTSMYLCASSFYGSEETQYFGPGTRLLVL.

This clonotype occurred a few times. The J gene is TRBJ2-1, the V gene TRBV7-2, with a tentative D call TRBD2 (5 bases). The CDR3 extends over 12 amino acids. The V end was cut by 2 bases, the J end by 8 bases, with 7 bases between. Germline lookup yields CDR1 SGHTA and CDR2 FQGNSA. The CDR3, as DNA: TGTGCCAGCAGCTTACGGACTCATGAGCAGTTCTTC. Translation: CASSLRTHEQFF.

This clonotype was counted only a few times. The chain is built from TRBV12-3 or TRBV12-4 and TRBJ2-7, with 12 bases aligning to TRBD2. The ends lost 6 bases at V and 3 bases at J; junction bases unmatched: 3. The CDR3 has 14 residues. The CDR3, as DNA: TGTGCCAGCAGACTAGCGGGAGGCCGCTACGAGCAGTACTTC. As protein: CASRLAGGRYEQYF.

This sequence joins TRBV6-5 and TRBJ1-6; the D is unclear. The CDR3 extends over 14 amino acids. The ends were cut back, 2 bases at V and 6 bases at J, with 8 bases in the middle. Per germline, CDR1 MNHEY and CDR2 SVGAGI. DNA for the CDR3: TGTGCCAGCAGTTACCCCCAGGCTAATTCACCCCTCCACTTT. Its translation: CASSYPQANSPLHF.

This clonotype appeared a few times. The CDR3 spells CASSPSEGIYNSPLHF. DNA for the CDR3: TGCGCCAGCAGCCCCTCTGAGGGGATATATAATTCACCCCTCCACTTT. The chain employs TRBV23-1 and TRBJ1-6, with D maybe TRBD1 (5 bases). TRBV23-1 is placed among ORFs of uncertain function. V was cut by 6 bases and J by 4 bases, with 16 bases left in between. The CDR3 runs 16 residues.

CDR3 in amino acids: CASSPSGTLLENEQFF. In DNA, the CDR3 is TGTGCCAGCAGTCCCAGCGGGACCCTACTAGAGAATGAGCAGTTCTTC. J is TRBJ2-1 and V is TRBV28, with 7 bases matching TRBD2. The CDR3 totals 16 residues. J was trimmed by 7 bases and V by 5 bases; bases with no gene match: 14. In germline, CDR1 is MDHEN, CDR2 SYDVKM.

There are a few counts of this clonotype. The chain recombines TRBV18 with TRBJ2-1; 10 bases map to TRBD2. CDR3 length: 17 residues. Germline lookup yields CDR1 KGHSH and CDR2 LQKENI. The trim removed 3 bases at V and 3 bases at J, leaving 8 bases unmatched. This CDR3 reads CASSPFYPSGSYNEQFF. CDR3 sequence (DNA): TGTGCCAGCTCACCCTTTTATCCTAGCGGGAGCTACAATGAGCAGTTCTTC.

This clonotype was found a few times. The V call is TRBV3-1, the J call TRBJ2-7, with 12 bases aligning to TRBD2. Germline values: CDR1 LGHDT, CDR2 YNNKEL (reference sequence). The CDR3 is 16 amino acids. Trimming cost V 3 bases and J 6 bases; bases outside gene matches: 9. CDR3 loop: CASSHRLAGVLREQYF. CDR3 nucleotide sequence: TGTGCCAGCAGCCACAGACTAGCGGGAGTTCTCCGCGAGCAGTACTTC.

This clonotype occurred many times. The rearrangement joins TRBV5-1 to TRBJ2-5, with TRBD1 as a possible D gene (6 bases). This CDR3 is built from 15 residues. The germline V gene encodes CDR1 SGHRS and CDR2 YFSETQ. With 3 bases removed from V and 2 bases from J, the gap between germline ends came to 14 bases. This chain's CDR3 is CASSWTGTTQETQYF. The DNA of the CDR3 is TGCGCCAGCAGCTGGACTGGGACAACGCAAGAGACCCAGTACTTC.

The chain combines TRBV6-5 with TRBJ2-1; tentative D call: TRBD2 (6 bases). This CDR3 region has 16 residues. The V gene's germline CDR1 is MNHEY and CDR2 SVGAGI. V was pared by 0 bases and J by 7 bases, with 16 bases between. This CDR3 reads CASSYSQSASENEQFF. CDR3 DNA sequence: TGTGCCAGCAGTTACTCCCAGTCGGCTAGCGAGAATGAGCAGTTCTTC.

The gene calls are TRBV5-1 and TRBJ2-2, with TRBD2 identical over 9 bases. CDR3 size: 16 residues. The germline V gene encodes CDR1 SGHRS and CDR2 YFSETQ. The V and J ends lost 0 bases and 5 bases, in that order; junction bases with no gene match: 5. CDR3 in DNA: TGCGCCAGCAGCTTGGTAGCGGGAGAAGGGACCGGGGAGCTGTTTTTT. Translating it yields CASSLVAGEGTGELFF. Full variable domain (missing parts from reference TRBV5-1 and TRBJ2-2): KAGVTQTPRYLIKTRGQQVTLSCSPISGHRSVSWYQQTPGQGLQFLFEYFSETQRNKGNFPGRFSGRQFSNSRSEMNVSTLELGDSALYLCASSLVAGEGTGELFFGEGSRLTVL.

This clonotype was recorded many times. The CDR3 coding sequence is TGTGCCAGCAGTCCCCCAGGGATCTACGAGCAGTACTTC. It is translated as CASSPPGIYEQYF. This chain uses TRBV28 with TRBJ2-7; a weak D match, TRBD1 (5 bases). This CDR3 is built from 13 residues. V lost 5 bases to trimming and J lost 3 bases, with 11 bases between them. CDR1 is MDHEN, CDR2 SYDVKM, per germline.

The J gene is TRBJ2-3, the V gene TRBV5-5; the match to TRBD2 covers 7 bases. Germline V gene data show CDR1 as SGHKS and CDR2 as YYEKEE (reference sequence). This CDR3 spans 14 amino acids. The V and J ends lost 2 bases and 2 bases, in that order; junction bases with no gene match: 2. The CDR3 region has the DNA TGTGCCAGCAGCTTCCTAGCGGCCACAGATACGCAGTATTTT. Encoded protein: CASSFLAATDTQYF.

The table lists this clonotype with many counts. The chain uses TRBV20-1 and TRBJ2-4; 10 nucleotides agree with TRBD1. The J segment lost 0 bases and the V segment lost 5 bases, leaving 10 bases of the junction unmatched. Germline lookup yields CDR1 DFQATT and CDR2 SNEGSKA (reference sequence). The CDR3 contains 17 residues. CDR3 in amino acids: CSAFPRTGGLAKNIQYF. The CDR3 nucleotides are TGCAGTGCTTTCCCCCGGACAGGGGGACTAGCCAAAAACATTCAGTACTTC.

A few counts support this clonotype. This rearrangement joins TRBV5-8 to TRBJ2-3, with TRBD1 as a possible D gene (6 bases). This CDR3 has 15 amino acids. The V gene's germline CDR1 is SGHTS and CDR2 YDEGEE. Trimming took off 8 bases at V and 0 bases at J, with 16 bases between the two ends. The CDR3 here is CARTSGTSSTDTQYF. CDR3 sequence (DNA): TGTGCCAGGACCTCCGGGACATCTAGCACAGATACGCAGTATTTT.

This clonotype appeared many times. The CDR3 protein is CASSVAGSWGLYEQYF. Here the CDR3 DNA reads TGTGCCAGCAGTGTCGCGGGAAGCTGGGGGTTGTACGAGCAGTACTTC. The V gene is TRBV27, the J gene TRBJ2-7; the D gene is possibly TRBD2 (6 bases). The germline V gene encodes CDR1 MNHEY and CDR2 SMNVEV (reference sequence). This CDR3 is 16 amino acids long. Trimming pared 5 bases from V and 4 bases from J, leaving 21 bases between.

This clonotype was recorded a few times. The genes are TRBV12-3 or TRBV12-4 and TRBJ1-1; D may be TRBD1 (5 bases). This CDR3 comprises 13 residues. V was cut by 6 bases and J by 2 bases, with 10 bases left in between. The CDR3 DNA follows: TGTGCCAGCAGAGTCACAGGAAACACTGAAGCTTTCTTT. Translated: CASRVTGNTEAFF.

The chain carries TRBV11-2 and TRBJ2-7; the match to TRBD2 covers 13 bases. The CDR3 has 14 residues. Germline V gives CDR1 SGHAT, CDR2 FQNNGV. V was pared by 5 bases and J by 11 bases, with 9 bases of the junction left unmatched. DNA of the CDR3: TGTGCCAGCAGCAAGACCCTCACTAGCGGGAGGGAGTACTTC. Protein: CASSKTLTSGREYF.

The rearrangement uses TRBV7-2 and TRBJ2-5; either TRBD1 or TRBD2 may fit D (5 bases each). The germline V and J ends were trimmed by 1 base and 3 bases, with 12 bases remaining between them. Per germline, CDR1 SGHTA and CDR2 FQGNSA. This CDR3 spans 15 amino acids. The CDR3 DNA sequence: TGTGCCAGCAGCTTAGTCGGGACGGTAAAAGAGACCCAGTACTTC. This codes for CASSLVGTVKETQYF.

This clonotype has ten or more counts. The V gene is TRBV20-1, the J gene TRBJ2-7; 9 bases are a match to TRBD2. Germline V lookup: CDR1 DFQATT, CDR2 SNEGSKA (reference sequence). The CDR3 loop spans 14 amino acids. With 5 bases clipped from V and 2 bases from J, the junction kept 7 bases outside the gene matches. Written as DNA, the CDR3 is TGCAGTGCTCATCGGGCTAGCGGGACCTACGAGCAGTACTTC. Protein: CSAHRASGTYEQYF.

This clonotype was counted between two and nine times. CDR3 amino acids: CASLTGTGEAFF. CDR3 bases: TGTGCCAGCTTGACTGGGACAGGTGAAGCTTTCTTT. V usage is TRBV6-2 or TRBV6-3 and J usage is TRBJ1-1, with 8 bases that match TRBD1. CDR3 size: 12 residues. J gave up 7 bases and V 8 bases, and 6 bases lay outside the gene matches. Germline CDR1 and CDR2: MNHEY and SVGEGT.

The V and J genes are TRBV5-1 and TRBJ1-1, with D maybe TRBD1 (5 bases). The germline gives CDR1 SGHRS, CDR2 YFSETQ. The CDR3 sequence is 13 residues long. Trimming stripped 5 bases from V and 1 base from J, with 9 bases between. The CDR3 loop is CASRTGPNTEAFF. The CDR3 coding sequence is TGCGCCAGCAGAACAGGCCCGAACACTGAAGCTTTCTTT. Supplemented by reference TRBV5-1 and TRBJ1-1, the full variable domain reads KAGVTQTPRYLIKTRGQQVTLSCSPISGHRSVSWYQQTPGQGLQFLFEYFSETQRNKGNFPGRFSGRQFSNSRSEMNVSTLELGDSALYLCASRTGPNTEAFFGQGTRLTVV.

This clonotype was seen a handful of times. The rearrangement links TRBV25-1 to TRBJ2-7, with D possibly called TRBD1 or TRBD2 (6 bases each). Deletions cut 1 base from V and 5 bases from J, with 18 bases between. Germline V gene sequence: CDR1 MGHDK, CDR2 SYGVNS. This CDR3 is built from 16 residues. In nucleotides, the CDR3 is TGTGCCAGCAGTGAATTTCGTAGGGGGGTATCCCACGAGCAGTACTTC. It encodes CASSEFRRGVSHEQYF.

CDR3 sequence: CASSKSLAIDTDTQYF. The CDR3, as DNA: TGTGCCAGCAGTAAATCACTAGCGATCGATACAGATACGCAGTATTTT. This chain joins TRBV28 and TRBJ2-3; 7 positions agree with TRBD2. From germline, CDR1 is MDHEN and CDR2 SYDVKM. This CDR3 region has 16 residues. J gave up 3 bases and V 5 bases, and 11 bases lay outside the gene matches.

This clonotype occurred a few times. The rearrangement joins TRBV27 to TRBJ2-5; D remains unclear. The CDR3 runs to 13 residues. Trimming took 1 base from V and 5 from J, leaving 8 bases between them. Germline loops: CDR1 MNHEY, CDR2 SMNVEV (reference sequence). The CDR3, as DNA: TGTGCCAGCAGTTTATGGGGTAGCGAGACCCAGTACTTC. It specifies CASSLWGSETQYF.